What follows describes a single T cell receptor (beta chain). The data were taken from a study of blood T cell repertoires in COVID-19. Study as a whole: Specimens from acute and convalescent COVID-19 originated in the United States, Italy and Spain.

Adults between roughly 18 and 95 years of age took part from about two dozen US areas. Up to 2 weeks before entering the study, exposed participants had met a COVID-19 case. The CDR3 covers 12 residues. V lost 4 bases to trimming and J lost 3 bases, with 7 bases between them. Germline CDR1 reads KGHSH; CDR2 reads LQKENI. Method: immunoSEQ multiplex PCR; TCRdb's copy keeps in-frame clones and lacks some. The sample consists of about 320,000 clones, 85% of them appearing once. The sequence was collected from a woman aged 30 to 39 who had been exposed to COVID-19. Sequencing was performed on PBMCs or T cells enriched from blood (not recorded which). J is TRBJ2-7 and V is TRBV18; D unresolved. DNA for the CDR3: TGTGCCAGCTCACAAACTTACTACGAGCAGTACTTC. Its protein is CASSQTYYEQYF. Using reference TRBV18 and TRBJ2-7 for the parts outside the CDR3, the full variable domain is NAGVMQNPRHLVRRRGQEARLRCSPMKGHSHVYWYRQLPEEGLKFMVYLQKENIIDESGMPKERFSAEFPKEGPSILRIQQVVRGDSAAYFCASSQTYYEQYFGPGTRLTVT.